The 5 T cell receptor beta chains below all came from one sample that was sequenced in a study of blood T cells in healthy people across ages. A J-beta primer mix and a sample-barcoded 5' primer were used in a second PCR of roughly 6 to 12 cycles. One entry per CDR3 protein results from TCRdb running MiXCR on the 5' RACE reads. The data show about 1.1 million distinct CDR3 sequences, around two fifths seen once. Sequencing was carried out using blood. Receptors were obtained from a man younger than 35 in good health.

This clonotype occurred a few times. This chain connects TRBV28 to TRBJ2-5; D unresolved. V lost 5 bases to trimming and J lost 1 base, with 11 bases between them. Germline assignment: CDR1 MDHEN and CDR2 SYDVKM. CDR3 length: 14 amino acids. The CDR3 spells CASSTGRFQETQYF. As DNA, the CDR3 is TGTGCCAGCAGTACTGGGCGATTCCAAGAGACCCAGTACTTC. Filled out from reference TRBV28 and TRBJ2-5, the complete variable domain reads DVKVTQSSRYLVKRTGEKVFLECVQDMDHENMFWYRQDPGLGLRLIYFSYDVKMKEKGDIPEGYSVSREKKERFSLILESASTNQTSMYLCASSTGRFQETQYFGPGTRLLVL.

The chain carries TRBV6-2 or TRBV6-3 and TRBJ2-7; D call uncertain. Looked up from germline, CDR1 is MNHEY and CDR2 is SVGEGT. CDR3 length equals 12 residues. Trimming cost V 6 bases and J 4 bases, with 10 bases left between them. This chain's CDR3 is CASSRLSYEQYF. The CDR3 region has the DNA TGTGCCAGCAGCCGTTTGAGTTACGAGCAGTACTTC.

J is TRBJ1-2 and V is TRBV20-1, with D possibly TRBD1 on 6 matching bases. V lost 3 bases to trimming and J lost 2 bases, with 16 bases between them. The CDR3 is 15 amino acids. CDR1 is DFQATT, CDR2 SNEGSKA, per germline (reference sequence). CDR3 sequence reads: CSARVRDTLNYGYTF. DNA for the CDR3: TGCAGTGCTAGGGTTCGGGACACCCTCAACTATGGCTACACCTTC.

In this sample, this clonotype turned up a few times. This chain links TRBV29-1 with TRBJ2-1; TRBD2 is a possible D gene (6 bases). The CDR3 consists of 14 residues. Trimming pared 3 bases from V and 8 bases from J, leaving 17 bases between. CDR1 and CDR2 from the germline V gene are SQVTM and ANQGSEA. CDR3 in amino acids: CSVEPASGGDEQFF. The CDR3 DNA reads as TGCAGCGTTGAGCCGGCTAGTGGCGGGGATGAGCAGTTCTTC.

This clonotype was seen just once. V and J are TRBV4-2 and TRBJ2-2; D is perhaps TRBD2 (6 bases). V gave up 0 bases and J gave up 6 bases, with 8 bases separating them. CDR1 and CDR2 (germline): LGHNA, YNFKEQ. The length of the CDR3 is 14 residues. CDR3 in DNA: TGTGCCAGCAGCCAAGATGCGGGGTCCGGGGAGCTGTTTTTT. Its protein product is CASSQDAGSGELFF.